This entry concerns a single TCR beta chain. This sample was included in a study of blood T cell repertoires in COVID-19. Turning to the study itself: Researchers got acute and convalescent COVID-19 samples from the United States, Italy and Spain.

Under the authors' procedure: Estimation of nucleated cell counts was performed using reference gene primer amplification. The assay was immunoSEQ multiplex PCR, and TCRdb's table has in-frame clones only and misses some. V and J calls and clone size are copied from that table; D and trimming were computed from the DNA. The sample consists of under 200,000 clones, about 86% of them appearing once. The receptor was derived from a man between 18 and 29 years old with active or convalescent COVID-19. Sequencing used peripheral blood.

The CDR3 region is CASTLEVSGWGYEQYF. CDR3 DNA sequence: TGTGCCAGCACCCTCGAGGTGTCAGGGTGGGGCTACGAGCAGTACTTC. The V call is TRBV2, the J call TRBJ2-7, with D perhaps matching TRBD1 (5 bases). The CDR3 length is 16 residues. Per the germline V gene, CDR1 is SNHLY and CDR2 is FYNNEI. V was clipped by 7 bases and J by 3 bases, with 22 bases between them.